These T cell receptor beta chains were read from a single sample in a study of identical twins. MiXCR was run by TCRdb on the 5' RACE reads, yielding one entry per CDR3 protein. The data show approximately 210,000 distinct CDR3 sequences, approximately 5.9% seen once. These same records also appear under a second study, on T cells expressing NK-cell markers.

The sequenced sample was CD8+ T cells sorted from blood. The receptors stem from a woman aged 18-29 years in good health. CDR3s include the opening cysteine and the closing phenylalanine or tryptophan. The D gene is left open where the match is weak. Some rows have no size entry. The others give once, few or many, or a class for an expanded clone.

abundance,v_gene,d_gene,j_gene,CDR3aa,CDR3nt
.,TRBV12-5,.,TRBJ2-5,CASGLVVSGTQETQYF,TGTGCTAGTGGTTTGGTCGTCTCCGGGACCCAAGAGACCCAGTACTTC
many,TRBV4-3,TRBD2,TRBJ2-5,CASSQDGGVQETQYF,TGCGCCAGCAGCCAAGATGGGGGGGTCCAAGAGACCCAGTACTTC
few,TRBV13,.,TRBJ1-4,CASSLAGVNEKLFF,TGTGCCAGCAGCTTAGCAGGGGTAAACGAAAAACTGTTTTTT
.,TRBV12-3/TRBV12-4,TRBD2,TRBJ2-7,CASSFVAGGHEQYF,TGTGCCAGCAGTTTCGTAGCGGGGGGCCACGAGCAGTACTTC
few,TRBV7-9,.,TRBJ1-1,CASSFWETNTEAFF,TGTGCCAGCAGCTTTTGGGAGACTAACACTGAAGCTTTCTTT
many,TRBV4-1,.,TRBJ2-3,CASSLSGTTHSTDTQYF,TGCGCCAGCAGCCTGTCCGGGACAACCCATAGCACAGATACGCAGTATTTT
many,TRBV6-1,.,TRBJ2-1,CASSPRGYNEQFF,TGTGCCAGCAGCCCCCGGGGGTACAATGAGCAGTTCTTC
many,TRBV12-3/TRBV12-4,.,TRBJ2-5,CASSGTGTPQETQYF,TGTGCCAGCAGCGGTACCGGGACTCCTCAAGAGACCCAGTACTTC
.,TRBV5-6,.,TRBJ2-2,CASSLTAPTGELFF,TGTGCCAGCAGCTTGACAGCACCAACCGGGGAGCTGTTTTTT
.,TRBV7-9,.,TRBJ1-1,CASSLGGESGAFF,TGTGCCAGCAGCTTAGGGGGGGAATCGGGAGCTTTCTTT
.,TRBV4-1,.,TRBJ2-7,CASSPTRALGSYEQYF,TGCGCCAGCAGTCCTACGCGGGCCTTAGGCTCCTACGAGCAGTACTTC
few,TRBV19,TRBD2,TRBJ2-2,CASSGAGDYTGELFF,TGTGCCAGTAGTGGAGCGGGAGACTACACCGGGGAGCTGTTTTTT
.,TRBV20-1,.,TRBJ2-5,CSGDGGLRQETQYF,TGCAGTGGCGACGGGGGGCTCCGCCAAGAGACCCAGTACTTC
many,TRBV27,.,TRBJ1-2,CASSLSPTGARGYTF,TGTGCCAGCAGTTTATCCCCGACAGGAGCCCGGGGCTACACCTTC
.,TRBV5-6,.,TRBJ2-7,CARGTGTLSYEQYF,TGTGCCAGGGGCACCGGGACCCTCTCCTACGAGCAGTACTTC
.,TRBV7-9,TRBD1,TRBJ1-5,CASSGQGIQPQHF,TGTGCCAGCAGTGGACAGGGGATTCAGCCCCAGCATTTT
many,TRBV6-1,.,TRBJ1-5,CASRSLLGGPGEPQHF,TGTGCCAGCAGGTCACTACTGGGGGGCCCTGGGGAGCCCCAGCATTTT
.,TRBV20-1,.,TRBJ2-7,CSASGASYEQYF,TGCAGTGCTAGCGGAGCTTCCTACGAGCAGTACTTC
many,TRBV5-6,TRBD2,TRBJ2-7,CASRLAGASYEQYF,TGTGCCAGCAGACTAGCGGGGGCCTCCTACGAGCAGTACTTC
few,TRBV7-8,.,TRBJ2-7,CASRSGPEQYF,TGTGCCAGCAGGTCAGGGCCCGAGCAGTACTTC
many,TRBV25-1,.,TRBJ2-7,CASSDYEQYF,TGTGCCAGCAGTGATTACGAGCAGTACTTC
.,TRBV6-1,.,TRBJ2-3,CASRVDSTDTQYF,TGTGCCAGCAGGGTGGACAGCACAGATACGCAGTATTTT
.,TRBV11-2,.,TRBJ1-1,CASSLGTARGTEAFF,TGTGCCAGCAGCTTGGGGACGGCTAGGGGCACTGAAGCTTTCTTT
many,TRBV27,.,TRBJ1-5,CASSLRRSGNQPQHF,TGTGCCAGCAGTTTGCGGAGGTCTGGCAATCAGCCCCAGCATTTT
many,TRBV6-4,.,TRBJ1-2,CASSDSYSRAERYGYTF,TGTGCCAGCAGTGACTCCTACTCTCGAGCCGAACGCTATGGCTACACCTTC
.,TRBV12-3/TRBV12-4,.,TRBJ2-6,CASSFRALSSGANVLTF,TGTGCCAGCAGTTTCAGGGCGCTTAGCTCTGGGGCCAACGTCCTGACTTTC
many,TRBV7-9,TRBD1,TRBJ1-5,CASSSQGVAQPQHF,TGTGCCAGCAGTTCTCAGGGGGTTGCTCAGCCCCAGCATTTT
many,TRBV5-1,.,TRBJ1-4,CASSSGRTIRKLFF,TGCGCCAGCAGCTCGGGGCGCACGATACGAAAACTGTTTTTT
few,TRBV7-9,.,TRBJ2-1,CASSWPLGEANNEQFF,TGTGCCAGCAGCTGGCCCCTAGGAGAGGCCAACAATGAGCAGTTCTTC
.,TRBV9,.,TRBJ1-2,CASSVDGYGYTF,TGTGCCAGCAGCGTAGACGGATATGGCTACACCTTC
many,TRBV20-1,.,TRBJ2-7,CSARDRDDEQYF,TGCAGTGCTAGAGATCGTGATGACGAGCAGTACTTC
many,TRBV11-2,.,TRBJ2-3,CASTTWGEVADTQYF,TGTGCCAGCACCACCTGGGGGGAAGTCGCAGATACGCAGTATTTT
few,TRBV10-1,.,TRBJ2-2,CASRAVRANTGELFF,TGCGCCAGCAGGGCAGTGAGGGCGAACACCGGGGAGCTGTTTTTT